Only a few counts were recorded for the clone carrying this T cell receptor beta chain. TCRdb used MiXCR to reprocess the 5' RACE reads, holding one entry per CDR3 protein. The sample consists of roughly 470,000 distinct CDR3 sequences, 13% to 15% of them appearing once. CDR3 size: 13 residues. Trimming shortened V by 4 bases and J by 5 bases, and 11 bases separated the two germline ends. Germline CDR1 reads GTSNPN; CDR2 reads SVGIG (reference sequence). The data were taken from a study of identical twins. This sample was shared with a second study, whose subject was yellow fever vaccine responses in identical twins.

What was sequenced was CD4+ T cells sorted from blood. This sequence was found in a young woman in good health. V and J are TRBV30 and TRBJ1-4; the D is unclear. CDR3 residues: CAWTPDVNEKLFF. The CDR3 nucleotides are TGTGCCTGGACCCCTGACGTAAATGAAAAACTGTTTTTT.